This T cell receptor (beta chain) is from a study of Graves' ophthalmopathy and Graves' hyperthyroidism. Turning to the study itself: Researchers classed hyperthyroidism as stable given no ophthalmopathy within 18 months of follow-up.

As the template, RNA transcripts were used to amplify TCR beta CDR3 regions. In the first round, RT-PCR was carried out with HTBI primers, and a multiplex PCR formed the second round. TCRdb fed the multiplex PCR reads into MiXCR, producing one record per CDR3 protein. The table has around 1.1 million distinct CDR3 sequences, less than 45% seen once. There are a few counts of this clonotype. Uncontrolled infections, pregnancy, lactation or other autoimmune diseases led to patient exclusion. Germline loops: CDR1 MGHDK, CDR2 SYGVNS. There are 14 residues in the CDR3. V was clipped by 8 bases and J by 8 bases, with 21 bases between them.

V is TRBV25-1 and J is TRBJ1-2; no firm D call. Input material: peripheral blood or thyroid tissue (not recorded which). The receptor's source is an adult man with Graves' hyperthyroidism. The CDR3 protein is CASSPDPKAGGYTF. CDR3 bases: TGTGCCAGCTCACCCGACCCTAAGGCGGGGGGCTACACCTTC.